Listed here is a single TCR beta chain. The data are from a study of blood T cell repertoires in COVID-19. Overall study: PBMCs, B-cell-depleted T cells, or T cells provided the cDNA or gDNA that made up the material.

As originally analysed: Amplification of reference gene primers was used by the study to estimate nucleated cell counts. Produced via immunoSEQ multiplex PCR; TCRdb's table is partial and in-frame only. For V, J and clone size, that table is used; D and trimming come from the DNA. Among some 110,000 clones listed, about 94% were seen once. This CDR3 is 14 amino acids long. Trimming left V 5 bases short and J 4 bases short, with 14 bases between. Germline CDR1 is LGHNA and CDR2 is YSLEER. Input material: peripheral blood. The origin of this receptor is a man aged 45-60 years with COVID-19, enrolled during active disease. V is TRBV4-3 and J is TRBJ1-2; no firm D call. Here the CDR3 DNA reads TGCGCCAGCAGCTCTATGCGGGCCGGCTATGGCTACACCTTC. This codes for CASSSMRAGYGYTF.